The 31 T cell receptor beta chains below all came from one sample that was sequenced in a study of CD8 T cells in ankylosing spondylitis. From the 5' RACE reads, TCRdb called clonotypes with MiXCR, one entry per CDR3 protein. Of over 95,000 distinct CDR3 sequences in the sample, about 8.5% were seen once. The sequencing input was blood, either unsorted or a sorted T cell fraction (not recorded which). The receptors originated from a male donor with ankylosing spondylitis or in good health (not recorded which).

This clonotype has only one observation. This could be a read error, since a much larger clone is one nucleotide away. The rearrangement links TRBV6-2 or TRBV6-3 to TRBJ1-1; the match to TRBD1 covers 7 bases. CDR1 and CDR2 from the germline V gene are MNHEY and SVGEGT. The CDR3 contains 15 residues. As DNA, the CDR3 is TGTGTCAGCAGTTACGGGACAGTCATGAACACTGAAGCTTTCTTT. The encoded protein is CVSSYGTVMNTEAFF.

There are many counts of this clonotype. Here the CDR3 reads CASSLDRQGKRTF. As DNA, the CDR3 is TGTGCCAGCAGCTTAGATAGGCAGGGAAAGCGCACCTTC. The chain employs TRBV7-2 and TRBJ1-2, with TRBD1 as a possible D gene (5 bases). V lost 1 base and J 13 bases, leaving 16 bases between the germline ends. Per germline, CDR1 SGHTA and CDR2 FQGNSA. This CDR3 is built from 13 residues.

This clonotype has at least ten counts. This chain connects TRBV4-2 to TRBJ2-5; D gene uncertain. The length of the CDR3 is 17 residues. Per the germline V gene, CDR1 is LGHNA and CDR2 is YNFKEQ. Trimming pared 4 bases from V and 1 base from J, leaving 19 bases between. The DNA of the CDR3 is TGTGCCAGCAGCCCCAGATCAACGGGTCGCGTCCAAGAGACCCAGTACTTC. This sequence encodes CASSPRSTGRVQETQYF.

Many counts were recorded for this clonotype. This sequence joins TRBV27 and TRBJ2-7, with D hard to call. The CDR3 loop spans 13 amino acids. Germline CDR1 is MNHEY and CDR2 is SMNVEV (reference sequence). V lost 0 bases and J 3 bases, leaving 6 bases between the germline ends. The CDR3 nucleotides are TGTGCCAGCAGTTTATCGAACAGCTACGAGCAGTACTTC. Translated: CASSLSNSYEQYF.

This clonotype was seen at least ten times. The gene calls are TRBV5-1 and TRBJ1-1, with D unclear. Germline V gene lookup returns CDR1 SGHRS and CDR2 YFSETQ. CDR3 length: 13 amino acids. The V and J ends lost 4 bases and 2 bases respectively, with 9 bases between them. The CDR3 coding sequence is TGCGCCAGCAGCCGAAGACGCAACACTGAAGCTTTCTTT. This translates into CASSRRRNTEAFF.

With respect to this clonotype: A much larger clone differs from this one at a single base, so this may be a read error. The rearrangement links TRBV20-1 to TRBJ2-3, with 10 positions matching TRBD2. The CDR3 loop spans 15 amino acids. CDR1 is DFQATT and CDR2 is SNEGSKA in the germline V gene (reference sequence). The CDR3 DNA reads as TGCAGTACTAGAGATCCTAGCGGGGGAGGAAATACGCAGTATTTT. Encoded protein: CSTRDPSGGGNTQYF.

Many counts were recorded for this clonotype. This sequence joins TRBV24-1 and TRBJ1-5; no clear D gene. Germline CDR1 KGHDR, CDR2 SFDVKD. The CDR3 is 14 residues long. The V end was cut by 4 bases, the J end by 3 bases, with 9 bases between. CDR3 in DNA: TGTGCCACCAGTGAATCATACACCAATCAGCCCCAGCATTTT. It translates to CATSESYTNQPQHF.

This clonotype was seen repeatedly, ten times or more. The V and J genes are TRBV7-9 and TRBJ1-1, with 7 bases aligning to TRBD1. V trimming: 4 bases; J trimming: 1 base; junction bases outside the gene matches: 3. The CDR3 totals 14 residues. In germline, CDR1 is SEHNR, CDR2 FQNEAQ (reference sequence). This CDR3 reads CASSSQGRNTEAFF. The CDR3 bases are TGTGCCAGCAGCTCACAGGGGCGGAACACTGAAGCTTTCTTT.

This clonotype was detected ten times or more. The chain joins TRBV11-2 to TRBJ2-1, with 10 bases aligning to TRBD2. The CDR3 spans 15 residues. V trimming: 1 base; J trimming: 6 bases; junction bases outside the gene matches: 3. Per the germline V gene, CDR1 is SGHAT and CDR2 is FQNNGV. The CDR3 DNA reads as TGTGCCAGCAGCTTAGGACTAGCGGGCCTCAATGAGCAGTTCTTC. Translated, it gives CASSLGLAGLNEQFF.

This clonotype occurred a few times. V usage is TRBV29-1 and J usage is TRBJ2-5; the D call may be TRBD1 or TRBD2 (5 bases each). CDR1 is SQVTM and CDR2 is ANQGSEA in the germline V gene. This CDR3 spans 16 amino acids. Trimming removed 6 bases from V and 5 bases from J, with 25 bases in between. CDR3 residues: CSVRGIGTLSTETQYF. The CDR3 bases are TGCAGCGTGAGGGGAATAGGTACCCTGAGTACGGAGACCCAGTACTTC.

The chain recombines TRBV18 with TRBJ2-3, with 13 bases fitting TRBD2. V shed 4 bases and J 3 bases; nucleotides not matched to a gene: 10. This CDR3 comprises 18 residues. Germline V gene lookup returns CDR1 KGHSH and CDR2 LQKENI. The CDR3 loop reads CASSRAGTSGKGTDTQYF. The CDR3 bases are TGTGCCAGCTCACGGGCCGGGACTAGCGGGAAAGGAACAGATACGCAGTATTTT.

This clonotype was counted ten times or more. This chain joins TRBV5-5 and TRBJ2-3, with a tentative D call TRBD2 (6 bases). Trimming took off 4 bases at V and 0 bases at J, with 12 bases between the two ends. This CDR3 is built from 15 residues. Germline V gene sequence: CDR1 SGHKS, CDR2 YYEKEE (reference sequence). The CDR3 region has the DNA TGTGCCAGCAGCACCGACGGGACTAGCACAGATACGCAGTATTTT. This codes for CASSTDGTSTDTQYF.

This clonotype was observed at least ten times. The chain's CDR3 is CSAYTMWGAYGYTF. In nucleotides, the CDR3 is TGCAGTGCTTACACAATGTGGGGGGCATATGGCTACACCTTC. The genes are TRBV20-1 and TRBJ1-2; maybe TRBD1 (6 bases). The CDR3 contains 14 residues. The V gene's germline CDR1 is DFQATT and CDR2 SNEGSKA (reference sequence). V lost 5 bases and J 5 bases, leaving 18 bases between the germline ends.

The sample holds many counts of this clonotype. Here the CDR3 reads CASSQDRTSVGHTGELFF. In DNA form, the CDR3 reads TGCGCCAGCAGCCAAGATCGCACTAGCGTCGGTCACACCGGGGAGCTGTTTTTT. The chain has TRBV4-3 and TRBJ2-2, with 7 nucleotides matching TRBD2. This CDR3 has 18 amino acids. J was trimmed by 3 bases and V by 0 bases; bases with no gene match: 10. The germline V gene has CDR1 LGHNA and CDR2 YSLEER.

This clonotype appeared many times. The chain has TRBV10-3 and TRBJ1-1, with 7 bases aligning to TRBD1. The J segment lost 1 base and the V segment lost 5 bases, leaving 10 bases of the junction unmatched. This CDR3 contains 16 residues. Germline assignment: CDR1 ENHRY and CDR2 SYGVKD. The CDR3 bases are TGTGCCATCAGTCCGGTACAGGGGTCAACGAACACTGAAGCTTTCTTT. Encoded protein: CAISPVQGSTNTEAFF.

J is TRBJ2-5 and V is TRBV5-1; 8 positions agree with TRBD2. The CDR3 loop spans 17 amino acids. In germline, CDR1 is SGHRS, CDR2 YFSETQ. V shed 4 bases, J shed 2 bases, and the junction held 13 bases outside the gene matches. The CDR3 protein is CASSILTSATGQETQYF. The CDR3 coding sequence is TGCGCCAGCAGCATCTTGACTAGCGCGACGGGGCAAGAGACCCAGTACTTC.

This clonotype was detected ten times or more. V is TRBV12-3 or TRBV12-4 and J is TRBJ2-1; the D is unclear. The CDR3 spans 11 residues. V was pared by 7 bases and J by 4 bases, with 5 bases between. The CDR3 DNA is TGTGCCAGCACCTCATACAATGAGCAGTTCTTC. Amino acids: CASTSYNEQFF.

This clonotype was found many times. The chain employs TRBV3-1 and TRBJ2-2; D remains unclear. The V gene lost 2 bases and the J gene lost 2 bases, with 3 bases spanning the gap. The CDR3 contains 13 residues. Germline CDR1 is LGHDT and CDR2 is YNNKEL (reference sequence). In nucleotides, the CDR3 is TGTGCCAGCAGCCAAATAAACACCGGGGAGCTGTTTTTT. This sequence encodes CASSQINTGELFF.

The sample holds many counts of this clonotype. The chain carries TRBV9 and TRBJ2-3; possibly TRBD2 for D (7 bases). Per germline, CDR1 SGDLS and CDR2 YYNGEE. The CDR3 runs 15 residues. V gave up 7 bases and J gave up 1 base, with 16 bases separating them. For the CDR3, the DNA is TGTGCCAGCTCCCCGGCGGGGGCCCGCACAGATACGCAGTATTTT. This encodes CASSPAGARTDTQYF.

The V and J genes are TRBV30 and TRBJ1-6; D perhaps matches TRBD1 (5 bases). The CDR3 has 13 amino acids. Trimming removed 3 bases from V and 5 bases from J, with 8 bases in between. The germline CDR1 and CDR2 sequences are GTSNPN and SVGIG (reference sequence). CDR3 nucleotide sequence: TGTGCCTGGAGGGGACCGAATAATTCACCCCTCCACTTT. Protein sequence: CAWRGPNNSPLHF.

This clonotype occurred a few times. The CDR3 region is CSVDLGRASEQFF. The DNA for the CDR3 is TGCAGCGTTGATCTCGGGAGGGCCAGTGAGCAGTTCTTC. The genes are TRBV29-1 and TRBJ2-1; 8 positions agree with TRBD2. The CDR3 spans 13 residues. Losses at the gene ends were 3 bases for V and 9 bases for J; bases not matched to a gene: 7. The germline V gene has CDR1 SQVTM and CDR2 ANQGSEA.

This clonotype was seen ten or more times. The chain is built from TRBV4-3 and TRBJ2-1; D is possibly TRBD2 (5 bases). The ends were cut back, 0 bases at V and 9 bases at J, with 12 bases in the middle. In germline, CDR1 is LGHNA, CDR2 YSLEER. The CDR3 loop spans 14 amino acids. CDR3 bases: TGCGCCAGCAGCCAAGAAGCCCGGGGTGGTGAGCAGTTCTTC. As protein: CASSQEARGGEQFF.

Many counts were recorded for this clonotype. In nucleotides, the CDR3 is TGTGCCACCAGCAGAGTTGAGTTACTCAATCAGCCCCAGCATTTT. This codes for CATSRVELLNQPQHF. This chain links TRBV15 with TRBJ1-5; D is unresolved. This CDR3 has 15 residues. CDR1 and CDR2 (germline): LNHNV, YYDKDF (reference sequence). V lost 1 base and J lost 3, with 10 bases in between.

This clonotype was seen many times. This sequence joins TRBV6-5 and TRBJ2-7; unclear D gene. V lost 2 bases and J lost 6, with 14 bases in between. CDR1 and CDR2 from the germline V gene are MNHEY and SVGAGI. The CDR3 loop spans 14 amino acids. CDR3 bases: TGTGCCAGCAGTTACAACAGACTCCCTCGCGAGCAGTACTTC. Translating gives CASSYNRLPREQYF.

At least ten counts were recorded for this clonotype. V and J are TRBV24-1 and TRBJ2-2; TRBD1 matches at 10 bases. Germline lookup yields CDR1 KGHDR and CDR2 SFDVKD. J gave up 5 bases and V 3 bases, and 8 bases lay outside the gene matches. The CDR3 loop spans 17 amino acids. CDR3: CATSDPAGTGDTGELFF. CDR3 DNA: TGTGCCACCAGTGATCCCGCCGGGACAGGGGATACCGGGGAGCTGTTTTTT.

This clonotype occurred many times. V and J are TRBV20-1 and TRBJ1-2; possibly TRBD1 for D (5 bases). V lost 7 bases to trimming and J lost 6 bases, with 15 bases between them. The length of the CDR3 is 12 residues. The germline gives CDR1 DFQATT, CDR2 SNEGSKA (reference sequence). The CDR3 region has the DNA TGCAGTGTCGCAGGGCGTGGAGATGGCTACACCTTC. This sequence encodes CSVAGRGDGYTF.

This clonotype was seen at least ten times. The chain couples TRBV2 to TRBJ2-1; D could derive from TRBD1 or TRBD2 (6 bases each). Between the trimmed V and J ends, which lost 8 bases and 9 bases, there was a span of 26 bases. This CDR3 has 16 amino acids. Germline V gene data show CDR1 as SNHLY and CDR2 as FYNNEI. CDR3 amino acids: CASGSMGAGTLTEQFF. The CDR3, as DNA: TGTGCCAGCGGGTCAATGGGGGCGGGAACTTTAACTGAGCAGTTCTTC.

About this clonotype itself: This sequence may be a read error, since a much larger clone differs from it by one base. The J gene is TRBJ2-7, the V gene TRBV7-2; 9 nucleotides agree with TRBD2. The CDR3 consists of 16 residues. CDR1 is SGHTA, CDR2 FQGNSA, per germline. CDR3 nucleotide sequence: TGTGCCAGCAGCTTACGAAGTGCGGGAGGGCCCCACGAGCGGTACTTC. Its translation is CASSLRSAGGPHERYF.

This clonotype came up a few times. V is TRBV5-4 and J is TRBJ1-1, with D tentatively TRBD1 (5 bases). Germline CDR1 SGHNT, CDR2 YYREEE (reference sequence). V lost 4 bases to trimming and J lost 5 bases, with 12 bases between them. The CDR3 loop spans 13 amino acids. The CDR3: CASSVGGRTEAFF. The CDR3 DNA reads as TGTGCCAGCAGCGTGGGGGGTCGGACTGAAGCTTTCTTT.

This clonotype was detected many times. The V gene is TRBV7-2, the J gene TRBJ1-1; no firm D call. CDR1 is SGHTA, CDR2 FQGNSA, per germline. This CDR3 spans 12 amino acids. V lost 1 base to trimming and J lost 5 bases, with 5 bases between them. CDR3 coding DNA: TGTGCCAGCAGCTTAGGACGGACTGAAGCTTTCTTT. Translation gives CASSLGRTEAFF.

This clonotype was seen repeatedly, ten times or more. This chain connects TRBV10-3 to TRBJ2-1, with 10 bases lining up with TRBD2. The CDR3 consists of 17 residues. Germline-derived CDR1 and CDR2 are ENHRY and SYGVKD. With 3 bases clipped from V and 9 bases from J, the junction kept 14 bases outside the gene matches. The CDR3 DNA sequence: TGTGCCATCAGTGACCCCCCCTTAGCGGGAGGTCTCGCTGAGCAGTTCTTC. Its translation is CAISDPPLAGGLAEQFF.